The 6 T cell receptor beta chains listed next were all sequenced from one sample in a study of shared clonotypes between healthy human individuals. Profiling relied on immunoSEQ multiplex PCR, and the TCRdb table lists in-frame clones only, not all of them. The sample consists of millions of clones, 93% of them appearing once. What was sequenced was naive CD4+ T cells from PBMCs. Noted subset: CD45RA+ positively selected. These receptors came from a young man in good health. Some clones in this sample may be carry-over from other donors' samples.

The chain carries TRBV7-2 and TRBJ2-7; tentatively, D is TRBD1 (5 bases). Germline CDR1 reads SGHTA; CDR2 reads FQGNSA. With 2 bases removed from V and 5 bases from J, the gap between germline ends came to 13 bases. This CDR3 is 14 amino acids long. CDR3 protein: CASSLNPRAHEQYF. The DNA of the CDR3 is TGTGCCAGCAGCTTAAACCCCAGGGCCCACGAGCAGTACTTC. Based on the CDR3 plus reference TRBV7-2 and TRBJ2-7, the full variable domain is GAGVSQSPSNKVTEKGKDVELRCDPISGHTALYWYRQSLGQGLEFLIYFQGNSAPDKSGLPSDRFSAERTGGSVSTLTIQRTQQEDSAVYLCASSLNPRAHEQYFGPGTRLTVT.

V gene TRBV6-6 combines with J gene TRBJ2-7; 10 bases line up with TRBD1. V lost 2 bases, J lost 5 bases, and 6 bases stayed unmatched. Germline CDR1 MNHNY, CDR2 SVGAGI (reference sequence). The CDR3 is 15 residues long. The CDR3 spells CASSYPGQGTNEQYF. CDR3 in DNA: TGTGCCAGCAGTTACCCGGGACAGGGGACAAACGAGCAGTACTTC.

This chain connects TRBV6-6 to TRBJ2-7, with a possible D match to TRBD1 (6 bases). The CDR3 consists of 13 residues. The germline V gene has CDR1 MNHNY and CDR2 SVGAGI (reference sequence). Between the trimmed V and J ends, which lost 6 bases and 4 bases, there was a span of 13 bases. The CDR3 bases are TGTGCCAGCAGCCTACTCCAGGGGTACGAGCAGTACTTC. Translated, it gives CASSLLQGYEQYF.

This chain links TRBV1 with TRBJ2-2. TRBV1 counts as a pseudogene. This CDR3 spans 17 amino acids. CDR3: CTSSPYTGTRHRVELFF. The CDR3 DNA sequence: TGCACCAGCAGCCCGTACACCGGGACCAGACACCGGGTGGAGCTGTTTTTT.

The table lists this clone with a count of one. This rearrangement joins TRBV21-1 to TRBJ2-7; TRBD2, the D gene given by the table, was not confirmed from the DNA. TRBV21-1 has pseudogene status. The CDR3 has 15 amino acids. Here the CDR3 DNA reads TGTGCCAGCAGCGCGGGGATCTTTTCCAACTACGAGCAGTACTTC. The encoded protein is CASSAGIFSNYEQYF.

The chain carries TRBV11-3 and TRBJ1-1; no clear D. V was trimmed by 5 bases and J by 4 bases, leaving 11 bases between them. Germline V gene lookup returns CDR1 SGHNT and CDR2 YENEEA. The CDR3 runs to 13 residues. The CDR3 coding sequence is TGTGCCAGCAGCCGCGTGGGAAGCACTGAAGCTTTCTTT. Translated, it gives CASSRVGSTEAFF.